This T cell receptor (beta chain) appears in the sequencing data of a study of T cell repertoires in enteric fever (dated by TCRdb to the late 2010s). The study in broad terms: The Salmonella-specific repertoire of circulating effector CD4+ T cells was reconstructed from volunteers who had been experimentally challenged with Salmonella Typhi or Paratyphi A. In the study, T cell receptor sequencing was integrated with live fluorescence barcoding, mass cytometry and unbiased single-cell cloning. T cell staining, including ex vivo staining, was performed with tetramers loaded with CdtB(105-125) peptide variants (SP110Y, ST110H). Circulating effector CD4+ T cells that responded to Salmonella infection were identified with mass cytometry.

Overall study results and their limits: Accumulation of T cells not cross-reacting between serovars appeared to be driven by single amino acid variations in the immunodominant proteins CdtB and PhoN. The study pinpointed HlyE and CdtB as immunodominant T cell antigens specific to S. Typhi and S. Paratyphi A. Among the expanded clonotypes were cross-reactive responses to distantly related Salmonella serovars as well as clones that recognized antigens unique to S. Typhi or S. Paratyphi A.

The sample holds one count of this clonotype. Its target antigen remains unknown. Qualities for individual bases were not recorded, and no much larger clone is one base off. A lone read gives weak evidence. Deletion took 3 bases off V and 1 base off J, with a span of 6 bases between the germline ends. The germline V gene supplies CDR1 SGHDN and CDR2 FVKESK. From its cysteine to its phenylalanine, the CDR3 spans 13 amino acids. The kept DNA is CDR3 alone, 39 bases in frame from the first base. Sequencing took place on an Illumina MiSeq. The raw public data were reprocessed by TCRdb itself: fastp quality trimming at Q25, MiXCR clonotype calling, in-frame beta chains only. Each record represents a unique CDR3 protein, reported with the most common genes and DNA among its rows. The sample has about 1,600 distinct CDR3 sequences on record, 30% to 45% of them singletons. Around 18% of the sample is taken by the ten largest.

The material sequenced was CCR7- CD38- CD4+ T cells from PBMCs. This TCR was sampled from a human donor with Salmonella enteric fever, either typhoid or paratyphoid (not recorded which). The V gene is TRBV14 and the J gene is TRBJ2-5, with the identity of the D gene unclear. The DNA sequence follows: TGTGCCAGCAGCCAGCGGTCCCAAGAGACCCAGTACTTC. It codes for CASSQRSQETQYF.